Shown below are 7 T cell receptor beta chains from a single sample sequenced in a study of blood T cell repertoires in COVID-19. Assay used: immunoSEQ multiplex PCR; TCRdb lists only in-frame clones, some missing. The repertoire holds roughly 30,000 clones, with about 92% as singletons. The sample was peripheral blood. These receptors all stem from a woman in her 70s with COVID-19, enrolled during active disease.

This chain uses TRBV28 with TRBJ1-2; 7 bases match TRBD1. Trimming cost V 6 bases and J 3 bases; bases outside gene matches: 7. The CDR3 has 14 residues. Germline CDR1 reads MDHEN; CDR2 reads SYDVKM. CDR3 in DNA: TGTGCCAGCAGAGTCCGGGACAGCCACTATGGCTACACCTTC. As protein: CASRVRDSHYGYTF.

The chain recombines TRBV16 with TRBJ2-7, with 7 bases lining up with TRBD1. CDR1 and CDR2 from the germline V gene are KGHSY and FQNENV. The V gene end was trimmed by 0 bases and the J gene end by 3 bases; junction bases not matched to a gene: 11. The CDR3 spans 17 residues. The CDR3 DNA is TGTGCCAGCAGCCAATCAGTCAGCAGGGGGAACAACTACGAGCAGTACTTC. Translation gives CASSQSVSRGNNYEQYF. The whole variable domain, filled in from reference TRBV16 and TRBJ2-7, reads GEEVAQTPKHLVRGEGQKAKLYCAPIKGHSYVFWYQQVLKNEFKFLISFQNENVFDETGMPKERFSAKCLPNSPCSLEIQATKLEDSAVYFCASSQSVSRGNNYEQYFGPGTRLTVT.

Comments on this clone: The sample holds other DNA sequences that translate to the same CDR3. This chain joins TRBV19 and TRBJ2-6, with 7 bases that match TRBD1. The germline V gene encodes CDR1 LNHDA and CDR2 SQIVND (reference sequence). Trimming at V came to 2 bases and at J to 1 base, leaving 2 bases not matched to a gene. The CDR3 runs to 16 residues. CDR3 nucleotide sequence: TGTGCCAGTAGTATAAACAGGGGATCTGGGGCCAACGTCCTGACTTTC. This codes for CASSINRGSGANVLTF.

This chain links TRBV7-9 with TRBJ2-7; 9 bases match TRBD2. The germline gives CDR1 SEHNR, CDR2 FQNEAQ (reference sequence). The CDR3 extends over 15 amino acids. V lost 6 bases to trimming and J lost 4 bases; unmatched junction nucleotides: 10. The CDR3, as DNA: TGTGCCAGCAGAGCGACTAGCGGAAGGGAATACGAGCAGTACTTC. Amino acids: CASRATSGREYEQYF. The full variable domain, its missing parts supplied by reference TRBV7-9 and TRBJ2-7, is DTGVSQNPRHKITKRGQNVTFRCDPISEHNRLYWYRQTLGQGPEFLTYFQNEAQLEKSRLLSDRFSAERPKGSFSTLEIQRTEQGDSAMYLCASRATSGREYEQYFGPGTRLTVT.

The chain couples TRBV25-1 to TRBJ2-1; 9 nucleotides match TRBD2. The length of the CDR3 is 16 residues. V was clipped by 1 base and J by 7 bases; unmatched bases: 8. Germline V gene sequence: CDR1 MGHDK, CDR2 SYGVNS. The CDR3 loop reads CASSESGGRAWNEQFF. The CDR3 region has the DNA TGTGCCAGCAGTGAATCTGGCGGGAGGGCCTGGAATGAGCAGTTCTTC.

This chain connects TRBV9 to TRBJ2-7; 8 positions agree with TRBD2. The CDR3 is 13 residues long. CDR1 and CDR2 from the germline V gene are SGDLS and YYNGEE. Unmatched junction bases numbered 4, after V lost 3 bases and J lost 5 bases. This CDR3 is CASSAPSGHEQYF. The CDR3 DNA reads TGTGCCAGCAGCGCCCCTAGCGGGCACGAGCAGTACTTC.

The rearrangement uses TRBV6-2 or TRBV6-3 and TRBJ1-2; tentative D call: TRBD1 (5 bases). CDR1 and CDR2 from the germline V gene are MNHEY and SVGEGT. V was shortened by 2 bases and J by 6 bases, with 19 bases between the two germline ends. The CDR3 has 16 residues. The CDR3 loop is CASSYDTGTEIDGYTF. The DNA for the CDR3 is TGTGCCAGCAGTTACGACACAGGTACGGAGATCGATGGCTACACCTTC.